The 2 T cell receptor beta chains in this list originate from one sample, sequenced in a study of blood T cell repertoires in COVID-19. Generated by immunoSEQ multiplex PCR, the TCRdb table keeps only in-frame clones and is missing some. The sample carries 150,000 or so clones, over 60% recorded once. The sequencing sample was made of peripheral blood. The receptors derive from a woman of 80 years or more with active or convalescent COVID-19.

The rearrangement links TRBV5-1 to TRBJ1-6, with 10 nucleotides matching TRBD1. The CDR3 length is 15 residues. Germline CDR1 SGHRS, CDR2 YFSETQ. Trimming at V came to 5 bases and at J to 7 bases, leaving 6 bases not matched to a gene. CDR3 region: CASRAMTGGNSPLHF. The CDR3 coding sequence is TGCGCCAGCAGGGCCATGACAGGGGGCAATTCACCCCTCCACTTT.

The chain links TRBV18 to TRBJ1-1, with D possibly being TRBD1 (5 bases). The CDR3 runs to 19 residues. CDR1 is KGHSH and CDR2 is LQKENI in the germline V gene. V was trimmed by 3 bases and J by 0 bases, leaving 23 bases between them. CDR3 residues: CASSPKRDGGGGVNTEAFF. CDR3 in DNA: TGTGCCAGCTCACCTAAACGGGACGGCGGGGGAGGAGTGAACACTGAAGCTTTCTTT.